One T cell receptor (beta chain) is described in this entry. This clonotype was seen a handful of times. Its specific antigen is unknown. It has no much larger one-base neighbor in the sample; base qualities were not kept. To demonstrate the VDJtools post-analysis software, the study profiled TCR beta repertoires from the peripheral blood of around 13 young patients with multiple sclerosis. The multiple sclerosis patients were children and adolescents ranging in age from 6 to 15 years. The sample originates from a study of post-analysis software for immune sequencing data (dated by TCRdb to the mid-2010s). Notes on the research overall: The recorded disease courses included relapsing-remitting, secondary progressive and progressive-relapsing multiple sclerosis, and some patients had no subtype annotation. Patient repertoires were compared against around 10 previously published healthy control repertoires from donors aged roughly 6 to 28 years. A subset of samples was prepared in parallel using single-end sample barcoding, then pooled and co-amplified after Illumina adapter ligation.

V loses 2 bases, J loses 0 bases, and the germline ends lie 16 bases apart. The germline V gene (reference sequence) yields MNHNY for CDR1 and SVGAGI for CDR2. From its cysteine to its phenylalanine, the CDR3 spans 17 amino acids. Kept here is only the CDR3 DNA, which spans 51 bases and is read in frame from base 1. What the work shows at the level of the full study, not this receptor alone: Normalized Chao1 diversity was significantly lower in multiple sclerosis patients than controls, suggesting substantial peripheral T-cell clonal expansion. Several TRBV segments, including TRBV5-6, TRBV5-1 and TRBV20-1, were significantly more frequent in patients than controls. Direct clustering with F measure showed strong co-clustering of samples prepared in the same batch, prompting a batch-effect correction. The multiple sclerosis patient group was slightly younger than the control group.

Library preparation employed PCR. The data were produced on an Illumina HiSeq 2500. Unique molecular identifiers were incorporated into TCR beta cDNA libraries to reduce PCR and sequencing biases. Roughly 0.5 million cDNA molecules were obtained per 1 to 10 million input T cells, so each molecule approximated one T cell. The same protocol used for the earlier healthy control dataset was applied to prepare and sequence the patient libraries. Samples belonging to the same batch were prepared together, multiplexed and sequenced on a shared HiSeq lane. Per the source publication's procedure: MIGEC was used to process the raw barcoded reads, and molecular identifier groups with only a single read were discarded before consensus assembly and CDR3 extraction. Clonotype tables were post-analysed with VDJtools, normalizing diversity by down-sampling all datasets to the smallest sample size. In repertoire overlap clustering, CDR3 amino acid sequences, but not nucleotide sequences, were matched to correct batch-related cross-sample contamination. TCRdb reprocessed the public reads (quality trimming at Q25 with fastp, clone calling with MiXCR) and kept in-frame beta chains. Duplicate CDR3 protein sequences are folded into a single record with the most common DNA and genes. TCRdb's processing, not the authors', yielded these V and J calls. The sample profile shows approximately 730,000 distinct CDR3 sequences; roughly 30% of them were found once. Clones ranked in the top ten supply around 0.56% of the sample.

The clonotype was recovered from a girl aged 10 to 17 with multiple sclerosis. The chain was built from TRBV6-6 and TRBJ1-1; TRBD1 could be the D gene, as 6 bases match. Material: blood. The CDR3 protein sequence reads: CASSYPKRQDMNTEAFF. The DNA sequence reads TGTGCCAGCAGTTACCCTAAAAGACAGGACATGAACACTGAAGCTTTCTTT.